This TCR beta chain appears in the sequencing data of a study of Ad26.COV2.S vaccination and SARS-CoV-2 variants. The study, taken as a whole, reports: Vaccinees showed greater spike-specific TCR breadth than placebo recipients.

As to treatment: about 20 received Ad26.COV2.S at low or high dose, single or two shots; several received placebo; per-sample allocation not given. Each sample was drawn 63 days after the first injection (of vaccine or placebo). Germline V CDR1 and CDR2: MNHEY, SMNVEV (reference sequence). V lost 3 bases and J lost 2, with 7 bases in between. This CDR3 is 13 amino acids long. Repertoires were generated with immunoSEQ multiplex PCR, while TCRdb's copy carries only in-frame clones and drops some. The data hold about 430,000 clones, with over 75% observed a single time. Concerning this clone: Its antigen is not known.

This TCR derives from a person aged 18 to 65 who received the Ad26.COV2.S COVID-19 vaccine or a placebo. This sample comprised peripheral blood, obtained in a trial of Ad26.COV2.S vaccine versus placebo. The chain couples TRBV27 to TRBJ2-5; D is unclear. This chain's CDR3 is CASSFDRQETQYF. CDR3 in DNA: TGTGCCAGCAGTTTCGATAGACAAGAGACCCAGTACTTC.